Presented here are 5 T cell receptor beta chains from one specimen sequenced in a study of blood T cell repertoires in COVID-19. The protocol was immunoSEQ multiplex PCR, while the TCRdb copy is restricted to in-frame clones and leaves out a portion. The sample carries about 160,000 clones, around 85% recorded once. Material: peripheral blood. All receptors come from a human donor with acute or convalescent COVID-19. The donor label of this sample is uncertain.

For this clone: This specimen includes other DNA sequences encoding the same CDR3. This chain joins TRBV10-3 and TRBJ1-4, with TRBD1 matching over 7 bases. J gave up 1 base and V 9 bases, and 2 bases lay outside the gene matches. Germline V gene data show CDR1 as ENHRY and CDR2 as SYGVKD. This CDR3 comprises 13 residues. CDR3 in DNA: TGTGCCATTTCAGGGGGAACTAATGAAAAACTGTTTTTT. Translation gives CAISGGTNEKLFF.

The chain has TRBV3-1 (or the pseudogene TRBV3-2) and TRBJ2-1; 8 bases line up with TRBD2. This CDR3 has 15 amino acids. In germline, CDR1 is LGHDT, CDR2 YNNKEL (reference sequence). V lost 1 base, J lost 7 bases, and 6 bases stayed unmatched. CDR3 loop: CASSQVIAGWNEQFF. The CDR3 DNA follows: TGTGCCAGCAGCCAAGTAATAGCGGGGTGGAATGAGCAGTTCTTC.

The genes are TRBV6-5 and TRBJ2-7, with D possibly being TRBD1 (6 bases). Trimming removed 6 bases from V and 5 bases from J, with 20 bases in between. The germline V gene has CDR1 MNHEY and CDR2 SVGAGI. The CDR3 has 15 amino acids. For the CDR3, the DNA is TGTGCCAGCAGCACCCCCACGACAGGAAGCCACGAGCAGTACTTC. Residues: CASSTPTTGSHEQYF.

The rearrangement links TRBV6-5 to TRBJ2-1, with D perhaps matching TRBD1 (5 bases). Trimming removed 8 bases at V and 2 bases at J, with 10 bases between. Germline assignment: CDR1 MNHEY and CDR2 SVGAGI. The CDR3 loop spans 13 amino acids. The DNA for the CDR3 is TGTGCCAGCGGGGCGTTCCCCTACAATGAGCAGTTCTTC. Protein product: CASGAFPYNEQFF.

The chain combines TRBV6-1 with TRBJ2-3; 9 bases are shared with TRBD1. Trimming took 2 bases from V and 3 from J; bases not matched to a gene: 12. This CDR3 comprises 18 residues. Germline lookup yields CDR1 MNHNS and CDR2 SASEGT. For the CDR3, the DNA is TGTGCCAGCAGTGAATTCGATATGACAGGGGGGGGTACAGATACGCAGTATTTT. Amino acids: CASSEFDMTGGGTDTQYF.